This T cell receptor beta chain was sequenced for a study of cytomegalovirus exposure and HLA in healthy donors. Study-level results: Earlier results showed most TCR beta V segments being productive about 87% or about 30% of the time. A likely sequencing artifact accounted for one observed cluster of highly shared sequence variants. HLA alleles showed associations with 16,951 TCR beta sequences in a later analysis, at a 0.05 false discovery rate.

CDR1 and CDR2 (germline): MNHEY, SVGAGI. The CDR3 consists of 15 residues. The V gene lost 6 bases and the J gene lost 0 bases, with 12 bases spanning the gap. The PCR made use of 60 Vbeta and 13 Jbeta primers. The data were produced by immunoSEQ multiplex PCR, yet TCRdb's version contains in-frame clones alone and is incomplete. This table holds 50,000 to 60,000 clones, 73% found once. As to this clone: Its matching antigen is unknown.

The sequenced material came from PBMCs. This TCR derives from a man between 18 and 29 years old in good health and CMV-seronegative. The genes are TRBV6-5 and TRBJ2-4; TRBD2 is a possible D gene (6 bases). DNA of the CDR3: TGTGCCAGCAGCCCTCCGGGGGTAGCCAAAAACATTCAGTACTTC. It translates to CASSPPGVAKNIQYF.